This T cell receptor (beta chain) was sequenced during a study of T cells in women clearing cervical HPV infection. Findings and limits, study-wide: CIN3+ cases had significantly higher TCR richness than controls; evenness did not differ. TRBV6-7 relative abundance averaged roughly 0.1% in cases and 0.15% to 0.2% in controls.

On this clone: Its antigen is undetermined. The read gets to within 3 residues of the CDR3 end, and the germline J gene fills in the rest.

CDR1 and CDR2 (germline): SGHRS, YFSETQ. This CDR3 has 13 amino acids. Method: immunoSEQ multiplex PCR; TCRdb's copy keeps in-frame clones and lacks some. Recorded for this sample: 30,000 to 40,000 clones. The specimen sequenced was blood buffy coat. The sequence was collected from a woman aged 18 to 75 with a cervical HPV16 infection that either progressed to CIN3+ or cleared (not recorded which). J is TRBJ1-2 and V is TRBV5-1; no definite D call. The CDR3 here is CASSWRQTSGYTF. CDR3 DNA (partial): TGCGCCAGCAGCTGGAGACAAACGAGCGGC.